These 6 T cell receptor beta chains originate from one sample sequenced in a study of identical twins. Via MiXCR, TCRdb re-called the 5' RACE reads, giving one row per CDR3 protein. Of some 630,000 distinct CDR3 sequences listed, about 7.1% were seen once; the top ten hold around 1.6%. This sample also appeared in a second study, on yellow fever vaccine responses in identical twins.

The specimen was PBMCs. These TCRs come from a woman aged 18-29 years in good health.

The CDR3: CASTSGPGELFF. CDR3 bases: TGTGCCAGCACCTCGGGGCCCGGGGAGCTGTTTTTT. This chain links TRBV9 with TRBJ2-2; D tentatively reads TRBD1 or TRBD2 (5 bases each). V was cut by 6 bases and J by 6 bases, with 9 bases left in between. CDR3 length: 12 amino acids. Germline values: CDR1 SGDLS, CDR2 YYNGEE.

Only a few counts were recorded for this clonotype. V is TRBV5-1 and J is TRBJ2-7, with 10 bases identical to TRBD2. CDR1 is SGHRS, CDR2 YFSETQ, per germline. The CDR3 spans 15 residues. V trimming: 4 bases; J trimming: 2 bases; junction bases outside the gene matches: 6. CDR3 protein: CASSRSGREAYEQYF. As DNA, the CDR3 is TGCGCCAGCAGCCGAAGCGGGAGGGAGGCCTACGAGCAGTACTTC. The full variable domain, completed using reference TRBV5-1 and TRBJ2-7, is KAGVTQTPRYLIKTRGQQVTLSCSPISGHRSVSWYQQTPGQGLQFLFEYFSETQRNKGNFPGRFSGRQFSNSRSEMNVSTLELGDSALYLCASSRSGREAYEQYFGPGTRLTVT.

This chain connects TRBV10-3 to TRBJ1-1; 9 nucleotides agree with TRBD1. V was clipped by 0 bases and J by 0 bases; unmatched bases: 8. From germline, CDR1 is ENHRY and CDR2 SYGVKD. The CDR3 totals 18 residues. The CDR3 region has the DNA TGTGCCATCAGTGAGTCGACGCGGGGACAGGGAATGAACACTGAAGCTTTCTTT. This translates into CAISESTRGQGMNTEAFF.

This clonotype was observed at least ten times. The chain recombines TRBV12-3 or TRBV12-4 with TRBJ2-5, with 10 bases identical to TRBD2. V shed 5 bases and J 2 bases; nucleotides not matched to a gene: 5. This CDR3 spans 15 amino acids. The CDR3 reads CASSQLAGEQETQYF. CDR3 sequence (DNA): TGTGCCAGCAGTCAGCTAGCGGGGGAACAAGAGACCCAGTACTTC.

The chain is built from TRBV7-9 and TRBJ2-1; D may correspond to TRBD1 or TRBD2 (7 bases each). Trimming shortened V by 5 bases and J by 0 bases, and 14 bases separated the two germline ends. The CDR3 loop spans 16 amino acids. CDR1 and CDR2 (germline): SEHNR, FQNEAQ (reference sequence). The DNA of the CDR3 is TGTGCCAGCAGCCTCCAGGGGGGGAGCTCCTACAATGAGCAGTTCTTC. It is translated as CASSLQGGSSYNEQFF.

This chain connects TRBV7-9 to TRBJ1-2, with TRBD1 matching over 8 bases. The germline CDR1 and CDR2 sequences are SEHNR and FQNEAQ (reference sequence). V shed 2 bases and J 8 bases; nucleotides not matched to a gene: 10. The CDR3 totals 15 residues. The CDR3, as DNA: TGTGCCAGCAGCTTATCCGCGACAGGGGATAGGGGCTACACCTTC. This sequence encodes CASSLSATGDRGYTF.